A single sample is the source of the 20 T cell receptor beta chains below, sequenced in a study of T cells in Graves' hyperthyroidism and ophthalmopathy. RNA transcripts gave rise to amplified TCR beta CDR3 regions. An initial round of RT-PCR targeting the TCR CDR3 relied on the HTBI primer set. TCRdb processed the multiplex PCR reads anew with MiXCR; each CDR3 protein has one entry. The sample comprises over 650,000 distinct CDR3 sequences, about a sixth of which are singletons, and roughly 8% rests with the top ten. Sequencing used blood. Every receptor here comes from a young man with Graves' hyperthyroidism.

This clonotype has a count of ten or more. The rearrangement links TRBV5-1 to TRBJ2-7, with 7 bases identical to TRBD1. Germline V gene sequence: CDR1 SGHRS, CDR2 YFSETQ. J gave up 3 bases and V 4 bases, and 10 bases lay outside the gene matches. The CDR3 extends over 15 amino acids. CDR3: CASSRDSQFDYEQYF. DNA for the CDR3: TGCGCCAGCAGCAGGGACAGCCAATTCGACTACGAGCAGTACTTC. The variable domain in full, with the rest retrieved from reference TRBV5-1 and TRBJ2-7, is KAGVTQTPRYLIKTRGQQVTLSCSPISGHRSVSWYQQTPGQGLQFLFEYFSETQRNKGNFPGRFSGRQFSNSRSEMNVSTLELGDSALYLCASSRDSQFDYEQYFGPGTRLTVT.

This clonotype was found many times. This chain uses TRBV7-9 with TRBJ1-1; 7 nucleotides align to TRBD1. The germline gives CDR1 SEHNR, CDR2 FQNEAQ (reference sequence). The CDR3 is made up of 16 amino acids. Trimming cost V 4 bases and J 1 base; bases outside gene matches: 9. The CDR3 here is CASSSRTGRGNTEAFF. The CDR3 region has the DNA TGTGCCAGCAGCTCACGGACAGGTCGGGGGAACACTGAAGCTTTCTTT.

This clonotype was counted ten times or more. The chain links TRBV11-3 to TRBJ2-1; perhaps TRBD2 as D (6 bases). CDR1 SGHNT and CDR2 YENEEA come from the germline V gene. The CDR3 runs 13 residues. The V gene lost 3 bases and the J gene lost 6 bases, with 9 bases spanning the gap. CDR3 amino acids: CASSFSSANEQFF. DNA of the CDR3: TGTGCCAGCAGCTTCTCTAGCGCCAATGAGCAGTTCTTC. The variable domain in full, with the rest retrieved from reference TRBV11-3 and TRBJ2-1, is EAGVVQSPRYKIIEKKQPVAFWCNPISGHNTLYWYLQNLGQGPELLIRYENEEAVDDSQLPKDRFSAERLKGVDSTLKIQPAELGDSAVYLCASSFSSANEQFFGPGTRLTVL.

The CDR3 bases are TGTGCCAGCAGCCACACAGCCGGGGTGAACTACGAGCAGTACTTC. Encoded protein: CASSHTAGVNYEQYF. This chain uses TRBV3-1 with TRBJ2-7; possible D gene TRBD2, 5 bases. V dropped 3 bases and J dropped 3 bases, with 15 bases sitting between them. This CDR3 contains 15 residues. From germline, CDR1 is LGHDT and CDR2 YNNKEL (reference sequence).

Many counts were recorded for this clonotype. V gene TRBV6-1 combines with J gene TRBJ1-2, with D possibly TRBD1 on 6 matching bases. The CDR3 consists of 13 residues. Germline V CDR1 and CDR2: MNHNS, SASEGT. V gave up 5 bases and J gave up 7 bases, with 14 bases separating them. CDR3 sequence: CASSLQGTSGYTF. The CDR3, as DNA: TGTGCCAGCAGTCTACAGGGAACGAGTGGCTACACCTTC.

This clonotype was found many times. The chain carries TRBV29-1 and TRBJ2-3, with D possibly being TRBD2 (5 bases). Germline lookup yields CDR1 SQVTM and CDR2 ANQGSEA. The CDR3 is 13 residues long. V lost 3 bases and J 2 bases, leaving 9 bases between the germline ends. The CDR3: CSVELAVTDTQYF. The CDR3 DNA reads TGCAGCGTTGAGCTAGCCGTCACAGATACGCAGTATTTT.

CDR3 sequence reads: CASEDEGISGSGYEQYF. The DNA for the CDR3 is TGCGCCAGCGAGGACGAAGGAATTAGCGGGAGTGGCTACGAGCAGTACTTC. This chain uses TRBV5-1 with TRBJ2-7; 9 bases map to TRBD2. Germline CDR1 SGHRS, CDR2 YFSETQ. The CDR3 covers 17 residues. Losses at the gene ends were 7 bases for V and 3 bases for J; bases not matched to a gene: 17. Filled out from reference TRBV5-1 and TRBJ2-7, the complete variable domain reads KAGVTQTPRYLIKTRGQQVTLSCSPISGHRSVSWYQQTPGQGLQFLFEYFSETQRNKGNFPGRFSGRQFSNSRSEMNVSTLELGDSALYLCASEDEGISGSGYEQYFGPGTRLTVT.

This sequence joins TRBV4-1 and TRBJ2-1; 7 bases fit TRBD2. This CDR3 is built from 15 residues. J was trimmed by 4 bases and V by 1 base; bases with no gene match: 4. Germline V gene data show CDR1 as MGHRA and CDR2 as YSYEKL. CDR3 residues: CASSQVGGGYNEQFF. The CDR3 DNA reads as TGCGCCAGCAGCCAAGTGGGGGGGGGTTACAATGAGCAGTTCTTC.

This clonotype was observed at least ten times. This chain links TRBV7-3 with TRBJ2-1, with 10 bases identical to TRBD2. Per germline, CDR1 SGHTA and CDR2 FQGTGA. CDR3 length: 22 residues. The J segment lost 0 bases and the V segment lost 2 bases, leaving 19 bases of the junction unmatched. The CDR3 loop is CASSLLGPVELAGLSSYNEQFF. CDR3 coding DNA: TGTGCCAGCAGCTTACTAGGTCCGGTGGAACTAGCGGGACTTAGCTCCTACAATGAGCAGTTCTTC. Looking up the rest from reference TRBV7-3 and TRBJ2-1 gives the full variable domain: GAGVSQTPSNKVTEKGKYVELRCDPISGHTALYWYRQSLGQGPEFLIYFQGTGAADDSGLPNDRFFAVRPEGSVSTLKIQRTERGDSAVYLCASSLLGPVELAGLSSYNEQFFGPGTRLTVL.

This CDR3 reads CVTSPRLTQETQYF. In DNA form, the CDR3 reads TGTGTCACCTCACCGAGACTAACCCAAGAGACCCAGTACTTC. V and J are TRBV27 and TRBJ2-5; D perhaps matches TRBD2 (5 bases). The CDR3 runs to 14 residues. Per germline, CDR1 MNHEY and CDR2 SMNVEV (reference sequence).

This clonotype was observed a few times. The CDR3 DNA reads as TGTGCCAGCAGCTCCTGGGGGGACGGAGCCCTGGACGAGCAGTACTTC. This translates into CASSSWGDGALDEQYF. The chain uses TRBV7-2 and TRBJ2-7, with D possibly being TRBD2 (6 bases). The CDR3 spans 16 residues. Per the germline V gene, CDR1 is SGHTA and CDR2 is FQGNSA. V was trimmed by 4 bases and J by 5 bases, leaving 21 bases between them.

This clonotype was found many times. J is TRBJ2-3 and V is TRBV2; tentatively, D is TRBD2 (6 bases). CDR3 length equals 13 residues. The germline CDR1 and CDR2 sequences are SNHLY and FYNNEI. V lost 11 bases to trimming and J lost 2 bases, with 14 bases between them. The CDR3 here is CAQAEGFTDTQYF. As DNA, the CDR3 is TGTGCCCAGGCGGAGGGGTTCACAGATACGCAGTATTTT.

There are many counts of this clonotype. One end of the junction is discordant with germline, which a read error may explain. The chain uses TRBV7-7 and TRBJ2-7; 7 nucleotides match TRBD2. This CDR3 is built from 13 residues. Per germline, CDR1 SSHAT and CDR2 FNYEAQ (reference sequence). The DNA for the CDR3 is TGTGCTAGCAGCTTAGCGGCGGGAGACGAGCAGTACTTC. The encoded protein is CASSLAAGDEQYF.

This clonotype has a handful of counts. The CDR3 region is CSARGDTAYEQYF. The CDR3 bases are TGCAGTGCTAGAGGGGACACCGCCTACGAGCAGTACTTC. V is TRBV20-1 and J is TRBJ2-7, with D perhaps TRBD1 (6 bases). The CDR3 has 13 amino acids. Germline lookup yields CDR1 DFQATT and CDR2 SNEGSKA (reference sequence). The V end lost 1 base, the J end lost 2 bases, and 9 bases lay between the germline ends.

This clonotype was detected ten times or more. The chain has TRBV5-1 and TRBJ2-7; weak D call: TRBD1 (6 bases). The CDR3 is 14 residues long. CDR1 is SGHRS and CDR2 is YFSETQ in the germline V gene. V gave up 4 bases and J gave up 0 bases, with 11 bases separating them. The CDR3 is CASSTDRSSYEQYF. The CDR3 nucleotides read TGCGCCAGCAGCACCGACAGGAGCTCCTACGAGCAGTACTTC.

The V and J genes are TRBV15 and TRBJ2-3; no firm D call. From germline, CDR1 is LNHNV and CDR2 YYDKDF (reference sequence). Trimming removed 1 base from V and 3 bases from J, with 5 bases in between. The CDR3 length is 13 residues. This chain's CDR3 is CATSRAGTDTQYF. The CDR3 region has the DNA TGTGCCACCAGCAGAGCTGGGACAGATACGCAGTATTTT.

This clonotype was seen repeatedly, ten times or more. This chain links TRBV11-2 with TRBJ2-1; 9 nucleotides line up with TRBD2. V shed 5 bases and J 7 bases; nucleotides not matched to a gene: 6. The CDR3 runs 14 residues. Germline lookup yields CDR1 SGHAT and CDR2 FQNNGV. The CDR3 here is CASSPRSGRNEQFF. Written as DNA, the CDR3 is TGTGCCAGCAGCCCCCGGAGCGGGAGGAATGAGCAGTTCTTC.

This clonotype was detected many times. CDR3 in amino acids: CASSTARELFF. The CDR3 DNA reads as TGTGCCAGCAGCACGGCTCGGGAGCTGTTTTTT. The J gene is TRBJ2-2, the V gene TRBV28; D gene unclear. Germline loops: CDR1 MDHEN, CDR2 SYDVKM. Trimming cost V 6 bases and J 9 bases, with 8 bases left between them. The CDR3 loop spans 11 amino acids.

This clonotype was counted once. The germline gene is not matched at one end of the junction; a read error may be the cause. The chain uses TRBV5-1 and TRBJ1-2, with D possibly matching TRBD1 (5 bases). This CDR3 contains 15 residues. Germline CDR1 SGHRS, CDR2 YFSETQ. The CDR3 DNA reads TGTGCCAGCAGCTTAACCTCCGGGGCTCTCTATGGCTACACCTTC. Its translation: CASSLTSGALYGYTF.

Many counts were recorded for this clonotype. The V call is TRBV20-1, the J call TRBJ2-7; unclear D gene. Germline V gene data show CDR1 as DFQATT and CDR2 as SNEGSKA (reference sequence). Between the trimmed V and J ends, which lost 2 bases and 9 bases, there was a span of 17 bases. This CDR3 spans 13 amino acids. The CDR3, as DNA: TGCAGTGCTAGACTCGTCGGTCCCGAGGTGCAGTACTTC. It translates to CSARLVGPEVQYF.